A single sample gave rise to the 31 T cell receptor beta chains below, sequenced in a study of blood T cell repertoires in COVID-19. The protocol was immunoSEQ multiplex PCR, while the TCRdb copy is restricted to in-frame clones and leaves out a portion. The sample carries about 260,000 clones, about 87% recorded once. Specimen: peripheral blood. The origin of the receptors is a woman aged 40 to 49 with acute or convalescent COVID-19.

J is TRBJ1-2 and V is TRBV11-2; 7 bases match TRBD1. V shed 2 bases and J 3 bases; nucleotides not matched to a gene: 3. CDR1 SGHAT and CDR2 FQNNGV come from the germline V gene. This CDR3 contains 14 residues. The CDR3 DNA reads TGTGCCAGCAGCTTACAGGGGGTTGACTATGGCTACACCTTC. Its protein is CASSLQGVDYGYTF.

The genes are TRBV7-8 and TRBJ1-1; D perhaps matches TRBD1 (6 bases). CDR3 length equals 14 residues. The V gene lost 8 bases and the J gene lost 1 base, with 14 bases spanning the gap. Germline CDR1 is SGHVS and CDR2 is FQNEAQ. The CDR3 DNA follows: TGTGCCAGCGGCAGGGGCGCCCGGAACACTGAAGCTTTCTTT. Protein product: CASGRGARNTEAFF.

This clone occurred once. The chain joins TRBV7-9 to TRBJ2-7, with D possibly matching TRBD2 (6 bases). Trimming left V 6 bases short and J 3 bases short, with 18 bases between. This CDR3 spans 15 amino acids. Germline V gene sequence: CDR1 SEHNR, CDR2 FQNEAQ (reference sequence). CDR3 loop: CASRGSEDGGYEQYV. The CDR3 DNA reads as TGTGCCAGCAGGGGGAGTGAGGACGGGGGCTACGAGCAGTACGTC.

The rearrangement uses TRBV6-1 and TRBJ1-2, with D possibly TRBD1 on 6 matching bases. Germline V gene lookup returns CDR1 MNHNS and CDR2 SASEGT. Trimming cost V 1 base and J 4 bases, with 13 bases left between them. The CDR3 consists of 15 residues. This CDR3 reads CASSEGQGPSYGYTF. CDR3 sequence (DNA): TGTGCCAGCAGTGAAGGCCAGGGGCCCTCCTATGGCTACACCTTC.

The chain is built from TRBV19 and TRBJ2-1, with D possibly being TRBD1 (5 bases). The CDR3 has 13 amino acids. The germline CDR1 and CDR2 sequences are LNHDA and SQIVND (reference sequence). V lost 0 bases and J lost 10, with 10 bases in between. The CDR3 sequence: CASSIDRVGEQFF. As DNA, the CDR3 is TGTGCCAGTAGTATAGACAGGGTGGGAGAGCAGTTCTTC.

This chain connects TRBV5-1 to TRBJ2-2; 9 nucleotides agree with TRBD2. J lost 0 bases, V lost 1 base, and 1 base had no gene match. Germline CDR1 SGHRS, CDR2 YFSETQ. This CDR3 has 16 residues. CDR3 region: CASSLRLAANTGELFF. The CDR3 DNA follows: TGCGCCAGCAGCTTGAGACTAGCGGCGAACACCGGGGAGCTGTTTTTT.

V is TRBV12-5 and J is TRBJ2-7; possibly TRBD2 for D (5 bases). This CDR3 is 11 amino acids long. V shed 4 bases and J shed 5 bases, with 6 bases lying between them. Germline lookup yields CDR1 LGHNT and CDR2 FRNRAP. The CDR3 DNA is TGTGCTAGTGGTTGGGGAGACGAGCAGTACGTC. This encodes CASGWGDEQYV.

The DNA for the CDR3 is TGTGCCATCAGTGATCCCGGGGGAAGGGCGAACACCGGGGAGCTGTTTTTT. Its translation is CAISDPGGRANTGELFF. This sequence joins TRBV10-3 and TRBJ2-2, with D perhaps matching TRBD2 (6 bases). V lost 3 bases and J 0 bases, leaving 14 bases between the germline ends. This CDR3 has 17 residues. Germline-derived CDR1 and CDR2 are ENHRY and SYGVKD.

The chain employs TRBV5-1 and TRBJ2-5; the match to TRBD1 covers 11 bases. The V segment lost 0 bases and the J segment 5 bases; nucleotides outside the gene matches: 6. Per germline, CDR1 SGHRS and CDR2 YFSETQ. The CDR3 loop spans 16 amino acids. In nucleotides, the CDR3 is TGCGCCAGCAGCTTGGACGGACAGGGGGCGAGGGAGACCCAGTACTTC. Translation: CASSLDGQGARETQYF.

The V gene is TRBV9, the J gene TRBJ2-1, with a tentative D call TRBD2 (6 bases). V lost 3 bases and J lost 3, with 10 bases in between. Germline assignment: CDR1 SGDLS and CDR2 YYNGEE. The length of the CDR3 is 14 residues. The CDR3 nucleotides are TGTGCCAGCAGCGGACTAGGGGTCTACAATGAGCAGTTCTTC. Translation gives CASSGLGVYNEQFF.

V and J are TRBV18 and TRBJ2-1; 7 positions agree with TRBD2. CDR1 is KGHSH, CDR2 LQKENI, per germline. CDR3 length equals 15 residues. The J segment lost 3 bases and the V segment lost 5 bases, leaving 7 bases of the junction unmatched. CDR3 region: CASSNQGGVYNEQFF. DNA for the CDR3: TGTGCCAGCTCAAATCAGGGAGGGGTCTACAATGAGCAGTTCTTC.

CDR3 residues: CASSQRGTSGGASETQYF. DNA for the CDR3: TGTGCCAGCAGCCAAAGAGGGACTAGCGGGGGGGCGAGCGAGACCCAGTACTTC. This chain joins TRBV4-2 and TRBJ2-5; 16 nucleotides match TRBD2. The length of the CDR3 is 18 residues. Germline lookup yields CDR1 LGHNA and CDR2 YNFKEQ. V lost 2 bases to trimming and J lost 5 bases; unmatched junction nucleotides: 8.

This clone has just one count. J is TRBJ1-1 and V is TRBV3-1 (or the pseudogene TRBV3-2); TRBD1 matches 8 bases. Germline V lookup: CDR1 LGHDT, CDR2 YNNKEL (reference sequence). CDR3 length: 13 residues. V lost 4 bases, J lost 8 bases, and 6 bases stayed unmatched. CDR3 in amino acids: CASSPRQGREAFF. CDR3 DNA sequence: TGTGCCAGCAGCCCCCGACAGGGGCGGGAAGCTTTCTTT.

This chain links TRBV25-1 with TRBJ1-4; 8 nucleotides match TRBD1. The CDR3 runs 14 residues. Trimming removed 9 bases from V and 8 bases from J; junction bases left unmatched: 11. Germline loops: CDR1 MGHDK, CDR2 SYGVNS. CDR3 loop: CASAPRTGREKLFF. CDR3 nucleotides: TGTGCCAGTGCCCCCCGGACAGGGAGGGAAAAACTGTTTTTT.

The chain links TRBV5-1 to TRBJ2-7; possibly TRBD1 for D (6 bases). Trimming pared 1 base from V and 6 bases from J, leaving 11 bases between. This CDR3 comprises 13 residues. Germline CDR1 reads SGHRS; CDR2 reads YFSETQ. CDR3 residues: CASSLTVQGEQYV. Here the CDR3 DNA reads TGCGCCAGCAGCTTGACCGTACAGGGCGAGCAGTACGTC.

This clone was found once. The V gene is TRBV2, the J gene TRBJ2-7; 7 bases line up with TRBD1. V shed 5 bases and J 1 base; nucleotides not matched to a gene: 5. Per germline, CDR1 SNHLY and CDR2 FYNNEI. The CDR3 totals 14 residues. The CDR3 loop is CASSLQGPSYEQYV. The CDR3, as DNA: TGTGCCAGCAGTTTACAGGGGCCATCCTACGAGCAGTACGTC.

The chain uses TRBV7-9 and TRBJ2-5; a weak D match, TRBD1 (6 bases). This CDR3 comprises 14 residues. Trimming cost V 5 bases and J 2 bases, with 12 bases left between them. Germline V gene sequence: CDR1 SEHNR, CDR2 FQNEAQ (reference sequence). The CDR3 region has the DNA TGTGCCAGCAGCCCCCCCGGACAGCAAGAGACCCAGTACTTC. It encodes CASSPPGQQETQYF.

J is TRBJ2-2 and V is TRBV5-1; 7 bases fit TRBD1. The V gene end was trimmed by 3 bases and the J gene end by 2 bases; junction bases not matched to a gene: 7. The germline CDR1 and CDR2 sequences are SGHRS and YFSETQ. The CDR3 totals 16 residues. The CDR3 DNA sequence: TGCGCCAGCAGCTGGAAGGCAGGGGGAAACACCGGGGAGCTGTTTTTT. Translation gives CASSWKAGGNTGELFF. The entire variable domain, with the rest obtained from reference TRBV5-1 and TRBJ2-2, is as follows: KAGVTQTPRYLIKTRGQQVTLSCSPISGHRSVSWYQQTPGQGLQFLFEYFSETQRNKGNFPGRFSGRQFSNSRSEMNVSTLELGDSALYLCASSWKAGGNTGELFFGEGSRLTVL.

The chain employs TRBV5-1 and TRBJ2-1; D may be TRBD2 (6 bases). The CDR3 consists of 16 residues. Germline CDR1 reads SGHRS; CDR2 reads YFSETQ. Trimming stripped 4 bases from V and 3 bases from J, with 17 bases between. The CDR3 DNA reads TGCGCCAGCAGCCCTTTGGCGGGGAGCTACTACAATGAGCAGTTCTTC. It codes for CASSPLAGSYYNEQFF.

The chain employs TRBV15 and TRBJ1-1; no firm D call. From germline, CDR1 is LNHNV and CDR2 YYDKDF (reference sequence). The germline V and J ends were trimmed by 3 bases and 6 bases, with 17 bases remaining between them. The CDR3 length is 15 residues. CDR3 coding DNA: TGTGCCACCAGCAGCGACCATACCTGGGCACCTGAAGCTTTCTTT. The encoded protein is CATSSDHTWAPEAFF.

The rearrangement joins TRBV13 to TRBJ1-2; possibly TRBD1 for D (5 bases). This CDR3 spans 12 amino acids. CDR1 and CDR2 from the germline V gene are PRHDT and FYEKMQ (reference sequence). With 5 bases removed from V and 3 bases from J, the gap between germline ends came to 7 bases. The CDR3: CASSRQYYGYTF. The CDR3 DNA reads TGTGCCAGCAGCCGACAGTACTATGGCTACACCTTC.

The V call is TRBV6-2 or TRBV6-3, the J call TRBJ2-3; tentatively, D is TRBD2 (5 bases). The CDR3 has 18 residues. The V end lost 3 bases, the J end lost 0 bases, and 19 bases lay between the germline ends. The germline V gene encodes CDR1 MNHEY and CDR2 SVGEGT. CDR3 residues: CASSYSFAGRLSTDTQYF. In DNA form, the CDR3 reads TGTGCCAGCAGTTATTCCTTCGCGGGTCGGTTAAGCACAGATACGCAGTATTTT.

This rearrangement joins TRBV4-1 to TRBJ1-5, with D tentatively TRBD1 (5 bases). The germline V gene encodes CDR1 MGHRA and CDR2 YSYEKL. Trimming left V 6 bases short and J 2 bases short, with 11 bases between. The CDR3 has 14 residues. The CDR3 coding sequence is TGCGCCAGCAGTCCAGGGTACGGCAATCAGCCCCAGCATTTT. This gives the protein CASSPGYGNQPQHF.

DNA for the CDR3: TGTGCCAGCAGCCCGACAGGGCAGCAGTTCTTC. This translates into CASSPTGQQFF. This chain uses TRBV2 with TRBJ2-1, with 7 bases aligning to TRBD1. J was trimmed by 11 bases and V by 6 bases; bases with no gene match: 4. This CDR3 region has 11 residues. Germline assignment: CDR1 SNHLY and CDR2 FYNNEI.

The gene calls are TRBV9 and TRBJ1-5; weak D call: TRBD1 (5 bases). The CDR3 is made up of 13 amino acids. Germline V CDR1 and CDR2: SGDLS, YYNGEE. V was shortened by 4 bases and J by 7 bases, with 12 bases between the two germline ends. CDR3 DNA: TGTGCCAGCAGCTCCGGGGGTGGGCAGCCCCAGCATTTT. Its translation is CASSSGGGQPQHF.

This clone was counted a single time. This rearrangement joins TRBV15 to TRBJ2-5, with TRBD2 identical over 10 bases. Germline assignment: CDR1 LNHNV and CDR2 YYDKDF (reference sequence). V trimming: 3 bases; J trimming: 1 base; junction bases outside the gene matches: 5. The CDR3 consists of 16 residues. The CDR3 DNA follows: TGTGCCACCAGCAGGAGGGTAGCGGGGGGCCAAGAGACCCAGTACTTC. The encoded protein is CATSRRVAGGQETQYF. The full variable domain, in which reference TRBV15 and TRBJ2-5 provide the parts outside the CDR3, is DAMVIQNPRYQVTQFGKPVTLSCSQTLNHNVMYWYQQKSSQAPKLLFHYYDKDFNNEADTPDNFQSRRPNTSFCFLDIRSPGLGDTAMYLCATSRRVAGGQETQYFGPGTRLLVL.

The chain combines TRBV6-5 with TRBJ1-1, with 7 bases lining up with TRBD1. Trimming removed 6 bases from V and 5 bases from J; junction bases left unmatched: 6. Germline V CDR1 and CDR2: MNHEY, SVGAGI. CDR3 length: 13 residues. In nucleotides, the CDR3 is TGTGCCAGCAGAGAGACAGGGAAGACTGAAGCTTTCTTT. Protein sequence: CASRETGKTEAFF.

This clone was detected once. The chain links TRBV11-2 to TRBJ1-5, with unresolved D. V was clipped by 0 bases and J by 5 bases, with 11 bases between them. CDR1 and CDR2 from the germline V gene are SGHAT and FQNNGV. The length of the CDR3 is 15 residues. CDR3 protein: CASSLDGAEYQPQHF. For the CDR3, the DNA is TGTGCCAGCAGCTTAGATGGCGCGGAGTATCAGCCCCAGCATTTT.

The chain combines TRBV29-1 with TRBJ1-1, with D uncertain. The CDR3 is made up of 12 amino acids. The germline gives CDR1 SQVTM, CDR2 ANQGSEA. V was trimmed by 4 bases and J by 4 bases, leaving 10 bases between them. For the CDR3, the DNA is TGCAGCGTTGGGGAGTTTGGCACTGAAGCTTTCTTT. As protein: CSVGEFGTEAFF.

The chain couples TRBV3-1 (or the pseudogene TRBV3-2) to TRBJ1-1; 7 positions agree with TRBD1. The CDR3 consists of 15 residues. The V and J ends lost 4 bases and 1 base, in that order; junction bases with no gene match: 6. Per the germline V gene, CDR1 is LGHDT and CDR2 is YNNKEL (reference sequence). For the CDR3, the DNA is TGTGCCAGCAGCCCTCGACAGGGATGGAACACTGAAGCTTTCTTT. It yields the protein CASSPRQGWNTEAFF.

This chain connects TRBV4-1 to TRBJ2-3; 14 nucleotides line up with TRBD2. The V segment lost 4 bases and the J segment 0 bases; nucleotides outside the gene matches: 6. The germline gives CDR1 MGHRA, CDR2 YSYEKL. The CDR3 covers 18 residues. The DNA of the CDR3 is TGCGCCAGCAGCCCCGGACTAGCGGGGGGCCCTAGCACAGATACGCAGTATTTT. Protein sequence: CASSPGLAGGPSTDTQYF.